The entry that follows covers one T cell receptor beta chain sequence. Its antigen is not identified. This sample is part of a study of cytomegalovirus exposure and HLA in healthy donors. In the study overall: Out of about 410 genotyped donors, roughly 83% belonged to the Caucasian-associated ancestry cluster. The study, taken as a whole, reports: Accurate prediction of most subjects' HLA-A and HLA-B alleles from TCR beta sequences was reported. Presence/absence results assume similar sequencing depth per donor, which may not hold. Evidence from a later analysis indicated that most CMV-associated TCR beta chains looked HLA-restricted.

PCR amplification relied on 60 Vbeta primers (plus 13 Jbeta primers). Generated by immunoSEQ multiplex PCR, the TCRdb table keeps only in-frame clones and is missing some. The table has nearly 200,000 clones, more than 75% seen once. V trimming: 5 bases; J trimming: 6 bases; junction bases outside the gene matches: 16. There are 16 residues in the CDR3. Germline CDR1 is ENHRY and CDR2 is SYGVKD. The chain combines TRBV10-3 with TRBJ2-7; 7 bases map to TRBD1. The TCR originated in a woman aged 45-59 years in good health and CMV-seropositive. The source material was PBMCs. CDR3 nucleotide sequence: TGTGCCATCAGTCCGTCCGGGCAGGGGGTCCTCATCGAGCAGTACTTC. Residues: CAISPSGQGVLIEQYF.